The 22 T cell receptor beta chains below come from one sample, sequenced in a study of beta chain features in type 1 diabetes. Every isolated RNA sample was fully reverse transcribed, so sequencing captured expressed TCRB transcripts. Repertoires were generated with immunoSEQ multiplex PCR, while TCRdb's copy carries only in-frame clones and drops some. The table has around 500,000 clones, 9.5% to 12% seen once. The sample consisted of naive CD4+ T cells from blood. These receptors originate from a woman under 30 in good health.

The genes are TRBV4-1 and TRBJ1-2; 9 nucleotides align to TRBD1. The CDR3 runs to 16 residues. CDR1 and CDR2 from the germline V gene are MGHRA and YSYEKL. Unmatched junction bases numbered 6, after V lost 0 bases and J lost 4 bases. The CDR3 reads CASSQEGGQGRYGYTF. The CDR3 nucleotides are TGCGCCAGCAGCCAAGAGGGGGGACAGGGACGCTATGGCTACACCTTC.

This clone was detected a few times. The chain combines TRBV7-9 with TRBJ1-6, with D tentatively TRBD1 (5 bases). The ends were cut back, 5 bases at V and 6 bases at J, with 14 bases in the middle. Germline CDR1 SEHNR, CDR2 FQNEAQ (reference sequence). This CDR3 region has 15 residues. The CDR3 DNA reads as TGTGCCAGCAGCCTCCGGGGCGGGGGTAATTCACCCCTCCACTTT. It is translated as CASSLRGGGNSPLHF.

The chain carries TRBV6-6 and TRBJ2-1; no reliable D call. CDR3 length: 15 residues. Germline V gene data show CDR1 as MNHNY and CDR2 as SVGAGI (reference sequence). In DNA, the CDR3 is TGTGCTTTATCCGGGCCGCCCTCCTCCTACAATGAGCAGTTCTTC. Amino acids: CALSGPPSSYNEQFF.

This clone was seen a few times. The chain couples TRBV7-2 to TRBJ2-1; 10 nucleotides match TRBD1. The length of the CDR3 is 17 residues. Trimming removed 5 bases from V and 5 bases from J; junction bases left unmatched: 12. Germline V CDR1 and CDR2: SGHTA, FQGNSA. The CDR3 is CASSVPLPGQGNNEQFF. The DNA for the CDR3 is TGTGCCAGCAGCGTACCTCTACCGGGACAGGGGAACAATGAGCAGTTCTTC.

This chain uses TRBV15 with TRBJ2-1, with 10 bases that match TRBD1. The CDR3 extends over 12 amino acids. J gave up 9 bases and V 5 bases, and 1 base lay outside the gene matches. Germline V gene data show CDR1 as LNHNV and CDR2 as YYDKDF (reference sequence). CDR3 region: CATSWDRGEQFF. The DNA of the CDR3 is TGTGCCACCAGCTGGGACAGGGGTGAGCAGTTCTTC.

This clone was picked up a small number of times. The rearrangement uses TRBV6-5 and TRBJ1-5; TRBD1 matches 9 bases. The CDR3 runs 13 residues. With V trimmed by 5 bases and J by 7 bases, 3 bases remained unmatched. Germline values: CDR1 MNHEY, CDR2 SVGAGI. CDR3 coding DNA: TGTGCCAGCAGTGGACAGGGGAAACAGCCCCAGCATTTT. The encoded protein is CASSGQGKQPQHF.

The V gene is TRBV7-9, the J gene TRBJ2-7; no definite D call. V lost 5 bases to trimming and J lost 3 bases, with 11 bases between them. The germline gives CDR1 SEHNR, CDR2 FQNEAQ (reference sequence). The CDR3 consists of 13 residues. The CDR3 nucleotides are TGTGCCAGCAGCGTCGGGCAGTACTACGAGCAGTACTTC. Its translation: CASSVGQYYEQYF.

The V gene is TRBV7-2, the J gene TRBJ2-3, with 11 positions matching TRBD2. V was pared by 4 bases and J by 0 bases, with 9 bases of the junction left unmatched. CDR3 length equals 18 residues. CDR1 is SGHTA, CDR2 FQGNSA, per germline. The chain's CDR3 is CASSSSLLAGVSTDTQYF. CDR3 coding DNA: TGTGCCAGCAGCTCGTCGCTACTAGCGGGGGTTAGCACAGATACGCAGTATTTT.

This clone has more than one count but fewer than ten. CDR3 nucleotide sequence: TGTGCCAGCAGTTTCCATCAAGGCCGCGAGCAGTACTTC. Amino acids: CASSFHQGREQYF. V and J are TRBV27 and TRBJ2-7; no definite D call. The CDR3 is made up of 13 amino acids. The germline V gene encodes CDR1 MNHEY and CDR2 SMNVEV (reference sequence). V was clipped by 3 bases and J by 6 bases, with 12 bases between them.

This clone was counted between two and nine times. This sequence joins TRBV29-1 and TRBJ1-6; D may be TRBD1 (5 bases). Trimming removed 6 bases from V and 3 bases from J, with 9 bases in between. This CDR3 contains 13 residues. The V gene's germline CDR1 is SQVTM and CDR2 ANQGSEA. The chain's CDR3 is CSVRDGYNSPLHF. CDR3 in DNA: TGCAGCGTCCGGGACGGCTATAATTCACCCCTCCACTTT.

This clone was observed a few times. The genes are TRBV5-6 and TRBJ2-7; D might be TRBD1 or TRBD2, each matching 5 bases. Germline assignment: CDR1 SGHDT and CDR2 YYEEEE. V lost 3 bases and J 2 bases, leaving 9 bases between the germline ends. The CDR3 is 13 residues long. Here the CDR3 reads CASSWGSTYEQYV. In nucleotides, the CDR3 is TGTGCCAGCAGCTGGGGGAGTACCTACGAGCAGTACGTC.

This clone has only a few counts. Here the CDR3 reads CASSRTDSYEQYF. DNA for the CDR3: TGTGCCAGCAGCCGGACCGATTCCTACGAGCAGTACTTC. The V and J genes are TRBV7-9 and TRBJ2-7, with unresolved D. The CDR3 spans 13 residues. CDR1 and CDR2 from the germline V gene are SEHNR and FQNEAQ (reference sequence). V shed 5 bases and J shed 1 base, with 9 bases lying between them.

The chain is built from TRBV7-2 and TRBJ2-1; TRBD1 agrees at 9 bases. The CDR3 is 15 residues long. Trimming at V came to 6 bases and at J to 9 bases, leaving 12 bases not matched to a gene. CDR1 is SGHTA and CDR2 is FQGNSA in the germline V gene. The chain's CDR3 is CASRTTGGHQGEQFF. The DNA of the CDR3 is TGTGCCAGCAGAACGACAGGGGGTCATCAGGGTGAGCAGTTCTTC.

The V call is TRBV15, the J call TRBJ1-5; D not certain. CDR1 and CDR2 from the germline V gene are LNHNV and YYDKDF (reference sequence). Between the trimmed V and J ends, which lost 0 bases and 5 bases, there was a span of 8 bases. CDR3 length equals 14 residues. As DNA, the CDR3 is TGTGCCACCAGCAGAGATCGGGGTCATCAGCCCCAGCATTTT. Encoded protein: CATSRDRGHQPQHF.

This clone occurred a few times. The chain joins TRBV29-1 to TRBJ2-1, with TRBD2 identical over 9 bases. The CDR3 has 15 residues. Germline V gene sequence: CDR1 SQVTM, CDR2 ANQGSEA. The V gene end was trimmed by 5 bases and the J gene end by 4 bases; junction bases not matched to a gene: 9. The CDR3 DNA sequence: TGCAGCGTTACCCACGCGCGGGGGGGATACAATGAGCAGTTCTTC. It encodes CSVTHARGGYNEQFF.

V gene TRBV27 combines with J gene TRBJ2-3, with D perhaps matching TRBD1 (6 bases). This CDR3 has 14 residues. Trimming stripped 6 bases from V and 2 bases from J, with 12 bases between. CDR1 is MNHEY, CDR2 SMNVEV, per germline (reference sequence). CDR3 DNA sequence: TGTGCCAGCAGATTTGCAGGGGTCACAGATACGCAGTATTTT. It yields the protein CASRFAGVTDTQYF.

This clone was detected only a few times. The chain joins TRBV9 to TRBJ2-2; D tentatively reads TRBD1 or TRBD2 (5 bases each). Germline V gene data show CDR1 as SGDLS and CDR2 as YYNGEE. V lost 5 bases and J 0 bases, leaving 14 bases between the germline ends. There are 16 residues in the CDR3. CDR3 sequence (DNA): TGTGCCAGCAGGGCGTCTGGGGGAACGAACACCGGGGAGCTGTTTTTT. Translating gives CASRASGGTNTGELFF.

This clone was counted between two and nine times. The chain uses TRBV2 and TRBJ2-1, with TRBD1 identical over 9 bases. Germline loops: CDR1 SNHLY, CDR2 FYNNEI. The CDR3 extends over 15 amino acids. After removal of 5 bases from V and 5 bases from J, the junction contained 7 bases not matched to a gene. CDR3 in amino acids: CASSRDRGSNNEQFF. CDR3 DNA: TGTGCCAGCAGTCGCGACAGGGGGAGTAACAATGAGCAGTTCTTC.

This clone showed up just a few times. The chain recombines TRBV30 with TRBJ2-1, with D maybe TRBD2 (6 bases). Trimming took 4 bases from V and 0 from J, leaving 10 bases between them. Germline values: CDR1 GTSNPN, CDR2 SVGIG (reference sequence). The CDR3 is 14 amino acids. CDR3 region: CAWKAGFSYNEQFF. CDR3 bases: TGTGCCTGGAAAGCGGGCTTCTCCTACAATGAGCAGTTCTTC.

This clone was seen many times. V usage is TRBV30 and J usage is TRBJ2-7; weak D call: TRBD2 (6 bases). In germline, CDR1 is GTSNPN, CDR2 SVGIG (reference sequence). Deletions cut 1 base from V and 0 bases from J, with 13 bases between. The CDR3 extends over 15 amino acids. In nucleotides, the CDR3 is TGTGCCTGGAGTGCGGGACTTCTGAGCTCCTACGAGCAGTACTTC. Amino acid sequence: CAWSAGLLSSYEQYF.

This clone was counted between two and nine times. The chain links TRBV4-1 to TRBJ2-5; perhaps TRBD2 as D (6 bases). Germline CDR1 reads MGHRA; CDR2 reads YSYEKL. This CDR3 spans 15 amino acids. Trimming cost V 1 base and J 0 bases, with 9 bases left between them. CDR3: CASSQGRGHQETQYF. The CDR3, as DNA: TGCGCCAGCAGCCAAGGGAGGGGCCACCAAGAGACCCAGTACTTC.

Comments on this clone: At one boundary the junction diverges from the germline segment, which might be a read error. The chain combines TRBV29-1 with TRBJ2-5, with D possibly being TRBD2 (6 bases). CDR1 is SQVTM and CDR2 is ANQGSEA in the germline V gene. The CDR3 sequence is 12 residues long. CDR3 protein: CSVGRGSENQYF. CDR3 nucleotides: TGCAGCGTGGGGCGGGGTAGTGAGAACCAGTACTTC.